Listed below are T cell receptor beta chains from one sample, sequenced in a study of vaccination and CD4 T cells after COVID-19. TCRdb fed the PCR reads into MiXCR, producing one record per CDR3 protein. The repertoire holds some 6,600 distinct CDR3 sequences, roughly 27% seen once, with over 7.5% in the top ten. No antigen has been identified for these receptors. This specimen was CD4+ T cells from blood, cultured in vitro, taken after SARS-CoV-2 vaccination. The receptors were gathered from a human donor who had recovered from COVID-19. Both conserved end residues are part of each CDR3. D genes are given only for firm matches. Some rows have no size entry. The others give once, few or many, or a class for an expanded clone.

clone size	J gene	V gene	D gene	CDR3 protein	CDR3 DNA
few	TRBJ2-5	TRBV20-1	TRBD2	CSARDPGGYQETQYF	TGCAGTGCTAGAGATCCGGGGGGGTACCAAGAGACCCAGTACTTC
.	TRBJ2-1	TRBV7-9	TRBD2	CASSPTSGRNNEQFF	TGTGCCAGCAGCCCCACTAGCGGGAGAAACAATGAGCAGTTCTTC
.	TRBJ1-6	TRBV28	.	CASSLPPAGGQDNSPLHF	TGTGCCAGCAGTTTACCCCCGGCGGGGGGCCAAGATAATTCACCCCTCCACTTT
.	TRBJ2-5	TRBV29-1	.	CSVKVGTLYQETQYF	TGCAGCGTAAAGGTCGGGACACTGTACCAAGAGACCCAGTACTTC
.	TRBJ1-1	TRBV7-2	.	CASSLIRGAEAFF	TGTGCCAGCAGCTTAATTCGTGGGGCTGAAGCTTTCTTT
few	TRBJ1-5	TRBV19	.	CASRTTNQPQHF	TGTGCCAGTAGGACTACAAATCAGCCCCAGCATTTT
medium-sized	TRBJ2-5	TRBV5-6	TRBD2	CASSLVGRGVTQETQYF	TGTGCCAGCAGCTTGGTTGGGCGGGGGGTAACTCAAGAGACCCAGTACTTC
.	TRBJ2-1	TRBV20-1	TRBD2	CSARPSGRSYNEQFF	TGCAGTGCTAGACCTAGCGGGCGATCCTACAATGAGCAGTTCTTC
few	TRBJ2-6	TRBV10-3	.	CAISESSSGANVLTF	TGTGCCATCAGTGAGTCCAGTAGTGGGGCCAACGTCCTGACTTTC
.	TRBJ1-1	TRBV7-7	.	CASSRDGLNTEAFF	TGTGCCAGCAGCAGGGACGGATTGAACACTGAAGCTTTCTTT
.	TRBJ2-7	TRBV2	.	CASMRASPYEQYF	TGTGCCAGCATGCGAGCGTCGCCCTACGAGCAGTACTTC
.	TRBJ2-1	TRBV6-1	TRBD2	CASRSTSGEQFF	TGTGCCAGCAGGTCGACTAGCGGAGAGCAGTTCTTC
few	TRBJ2-2	TRBV20-1	.	CSAQSSGTGELFF	TGCAGTGCTCAGTCTTCGGGCACCGGGGAGCTGTTTTTT
medium-sized	TRBJ2-3	TRBV20-1	TRBD2	CSVLAGGPSTDTQYF	TGCAGTGTGCTAGCGGGGGGTCCTAGCACAGATACGCAGTATTTT
.	TRBJ1-1	TRBV19	.	CASTKTGVAFF	TGTGCCAGTACCAAAACGGGCGTGGCCTTCTTT
.	TRBJ2-1	TRBV29-1	.	CSAPTSYYSYNEQFF	TGCAGCGCTCCGACTAGTTATTACTCCTACAATGAGCAGTTCTTC
.	TRBJ1-5	TRBV7-9	.	CASSFQGGSNQPQHF	TGTGCCAGCAGCTTTCAGGGAGGGAGCAATCAGCCCCAGCATTTT
.	TRBJ2-5	TRBV4-3	.	CASSQGRKETQYF	TGCGCCAGCAGCCAAGGCAGGAAAGAGACCCAGTACTTC
.	TRBJ2-3	TRBV20-1	TRBD2	CSARKGGSQITDTQYF	TGCAGTGCTAGAAAGGGCGGGAGCCAAATCACAGATACGCAGTATTTT
.	TRBJ1-2	TRBV29-1	.	CSVNDGQRYGYTF	TGCAGCGTTAATGACGGGCAACGCTATGGCTACACCTTC
medium-sized	TRBJ1-2	TRBV29-1	.	CSVTSSPGERYGYTF	TGCAGCGTTACCTCGTCCCCCGGAGAGCGCTATGGCTACACCTTC
few	TRBJ2-1	TRBV20-1	.	CSAIPVAGDRIVPVHNEQFF	TGCAGTGCTATCCCAGTGGCGGGGGACAGGATCGTGCCGGTCCACAATGAGCAGTTCTTC
.	TRBJ2-7	TRBV19	.	CASSPGSPINEQYF	TGTGCCAGTAGCCCCGGATCCCCCATTAACGAGCAGTACTTC
few	TRBJ1-1	TRBV28	TRBD1	CASSPTGGEDTEAFF	TGTGCCAGCAGCCCGACAGGGGGTGAGGACACTGAAGCTTTCTTT
.	TRBJ1-5	TRBV5-4	.	CASSLDGKSERPQHF	TGTGCCAGCAGCTTGGATGGCAAGAGCGAGCGGCCCCAGCATTTT
few	TRBJ2-3	TRBV10-1	TRBD1	CASSVGTVSDTQYF	TGCGCCAGCAGTGTTGGGACAGTATCAGATACGCAGTATTTT
.	TRBJ2-4	TRBV20-1	TRBD2	CSARESTSGGARNIQYF	TGCAGTGCTAGAGAATCGACTAGCGGGGGGGCCAGAAACATTCAGTACTTC
few	TRBJ2-1	TRBV7-9	TRBD1	CAVVVRGRGQFF	TGTGCCGTTGTCGTCAGGGGGCGCGGGCAGTTCTTC
medium-sized	TRBJ2-7	TRBV7-8	.	CASSPTGIAYEQYF	TGTGCCAGCAGCCCTACAGGGATCGCCTACGAGCAGTACTTC
medium-sized	TRBJ2-1	TRBV20-1	.	CSAPRPWGGSYNEQFF	TGCAGTGCCCCCCGCCCATGGGGTGGGTCCTACAATGAGCAGTTCTTC
.	TRBJ1-1	TRBV6-1	TRBD1	CASTLDRGAFF	TGTGCCAGCACTTTGGACAGGGGAGCTTTCTTT
.	TRBJ2-1	TRBV24-1	TRBD2	CATSDSQRGGLTNEQFF	TGTGCCACCAGTGATTCACAGCGGGGGGGACTCACCAATGAGCAGTTCTTC
.	TRBJ2-7	TRBV19	TRBD2	CASKSSGGPYEQYF	TGTGCCAGTAAATCTAGCGGGGGGCCCTACGAGCAGTACTTC
few	TRBJ2-3	TRBV7-9	TRBD2	CASSLAGGTTDTQYF	TGTGCCAGCAGCTTGGCGGGGGGTACCACAGATACGCAGTATTTT
few	TRBJ1-2	TRBV7-8	.	CASSLGGTNYGYTF	TGTGCCAGCAGCTTAGGCGGCACTAACTATGGCTACACCTTC
few	TRBJ1-5	TRBV19	.	CASSIWGGNQPQHF	TGTGCCAGTAGTATATGGGGTGGCAATCAGCCCCAGCATTTT
few	TRBJ1-1	TRBV28	TRBD1	CASSPLGQSTEAFF	TGTGCCAGCAGTCCGCTGGGACAGTCCACTGAAGCTTTCTTT
.	TRBJ2-1	TRBV20-1	TRBD2	CSARTSTAGVYNEQFF	TGCAGTGCTAGGACTAGCACCGCGGGAGTCTACAATGAGCAGTTCTTC
.	TRBJ1-5	TRBV6-1	.	CASRMTGSGDPQHF	TGTGCCAGCAGAATGACAGGCTCCGGGGATCCCCAGCATTTT
.	TRBJ2-1	TRBV20-1	TRBD2	CSARASGGNNEQFF	TGCAGTGCTAGAGCCAGCGGGGGGAACAATGAGCAGTTCTTC
.	TRBJ1-2	TRBV28	.	CASSLVANYGYTF	TGTGCCAGTAGTTTGGTAGCTAACTATGGCTACACCTTC
.	TRBJ1-2	TRBV4-2	.	CASSQDLGFRYGYTF	TGTGCCAGCAGCCAAGATCTGGGGTTTAGATATGGCTACACCTTC
few	TRBJ2-1	TRBV7-9	TRBD1	CASSRDRGLYNEQFF	TGTGCCAGCAGCCGGGACAGGGGGCTCTACAATGAGCAGTTCTTC
.	TRBJ2-1	TRBV18	.	CASSPALAMDEQFF	TGTGCCAGCTCACCCGCCCTGGCCATGGATGAGCAGTTCTTC
medium-sized	TRBJ1-2	TRBV6-5	.	CASSYRDSYGYTF	TGTGCCAGCAGTTACAGGGATTCCTATGGCTACACCTTC
.	TRBJ2-1	TRBV4-1	TRBD1	CASSQDGQGARNEQFF	TGCGCCAGCAGCCAAGATGGGCAGGGGGCGCGTAATGAGCAGTTCTTC
.	TRBJ1-5	TRBV2	.	CASSNQGADQPQHF	TGTGCCAGCAGTAATCAAGGGGCGGATCAGCCCCAGCATTTT
few	TRBJ2-7	TRBV5-4	.	CASSPGLRGAYEQYF	TGTGCCAGCAGCCCGGGACTAAGGGGGGCCTACGAGCAGTACTTC
medium-sized	TRBJ1-5	TRBV10-3	TRBD1	CAIRDSSNQPQHF	TGTGCCATCCGGGACAGCTCCAATCAGCCCCAGCATTTT
.	TRBJ2-3	TRBV6-1	.	CASSEAGITGTDTQYF	TGTGCCAGCAGTGAAGCTGGCATAACGGGCACAGATACGCAGTATTTT
.	TRBJ1-5	TRBV18	.	CASSGRPRDQPQHF	TGTGCCAGCTCAGGACGCCCCCGGGATCAGCCCCAGCATTTT
.	TRBJ2-7	TRBV20-1	.	CSARQGGAYEQYF	TGCAGTGCGAGACAGGGCGGGGCCTACGAGCAGTACTTC
.	TRBJ1-6	TRBV19	.	CASSAGINNSPLHF	TGTGCCAGTAGTGCCGGGATTAATAATTCACCCCTCCACTTT
few	TRBJ2-7	TRBV6-1	TRBD1	CASSTTSGQSF	TGTGCCAGCAGCACAACATCGGGACAGTCATTC
few	TRBJ1-1	TRBV20-1	TRBD1	CSARRQGVGTEAFF	TGCAGTGCTAGACGACAGGGAGTGGGCACTGAAGCTTTCTTT